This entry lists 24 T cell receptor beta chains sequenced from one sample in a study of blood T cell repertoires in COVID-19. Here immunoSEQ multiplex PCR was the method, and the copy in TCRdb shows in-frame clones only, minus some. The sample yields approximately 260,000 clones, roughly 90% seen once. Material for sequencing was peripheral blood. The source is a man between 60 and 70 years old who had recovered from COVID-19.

Here the CDR3 DNA reads TGTGCCAGCAGCGACCGGGACAGGGTCTCGGAGACCCAGTACTTC. The encoded protein is CASSDRDRVSETQYF. V gene TRBV7-6 combines with J gene TRBJ2-5, with 9 bases fitting TRBD1. The CDR3 totals 15 residues. The V gene's germline CDR1 is SGHVS and CDR2 FNYEAQ. V lost 5 bases and J lost 5; bases outside the gene matches: 9. The full variable domain, its missing parts supplied by reference TRBV7-6 and TRBJ2-5, is GAGVSQSPRYKVTKRGQDVALRCDPISGHVSLYWYRQALGQGPEFLTYFNYEAQQDKSGLPNDRFSAERPEGSISTLTIQRTEQRDSAMYRCASSDRDRVSETQYFGPGTRLLVL.

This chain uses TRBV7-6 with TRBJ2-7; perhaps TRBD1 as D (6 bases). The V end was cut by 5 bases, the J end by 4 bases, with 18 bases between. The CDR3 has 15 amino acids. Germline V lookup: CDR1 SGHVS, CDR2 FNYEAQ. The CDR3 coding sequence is TGTGCCAGCAGCATTCAACAGGGAGCTGGGTACGAGCAGTACTTC. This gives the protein CASSIQQGAGYEQYF.

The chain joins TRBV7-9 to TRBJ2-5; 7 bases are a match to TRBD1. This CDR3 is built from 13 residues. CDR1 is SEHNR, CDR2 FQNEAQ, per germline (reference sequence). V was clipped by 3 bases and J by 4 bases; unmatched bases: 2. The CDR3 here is CASSFRTGETQYF. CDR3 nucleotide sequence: TGTGCCAGCAGCTTCAGGACAGGAGAGACCCAGTACTTC.

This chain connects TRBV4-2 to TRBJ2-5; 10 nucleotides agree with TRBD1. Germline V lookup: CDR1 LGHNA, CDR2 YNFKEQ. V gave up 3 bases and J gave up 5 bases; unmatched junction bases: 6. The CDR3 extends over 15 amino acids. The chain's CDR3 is CASSHGQGEEETQYF. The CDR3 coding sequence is TGTGCCAGCAGCCACGGACAGGGGGAGGAGGAGACCCAGTACTTC.

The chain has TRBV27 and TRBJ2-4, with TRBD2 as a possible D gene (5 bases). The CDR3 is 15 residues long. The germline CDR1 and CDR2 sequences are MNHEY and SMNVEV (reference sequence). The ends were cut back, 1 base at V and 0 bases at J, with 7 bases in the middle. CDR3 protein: CASSLYGLAKNIQYF. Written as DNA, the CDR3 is TGTGCCAGCAGTTTATACGGACTAGCCAAAAACATTCAGTACTTC.

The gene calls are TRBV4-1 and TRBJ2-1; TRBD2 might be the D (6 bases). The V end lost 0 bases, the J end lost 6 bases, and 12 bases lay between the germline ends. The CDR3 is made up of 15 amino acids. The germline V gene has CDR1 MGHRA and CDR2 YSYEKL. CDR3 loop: CASSQELGSGNEQFF. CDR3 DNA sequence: TGCGCCAGCAGCCAAGAATTGGGTAGCGGCAATGAGCAGTTCTTC.

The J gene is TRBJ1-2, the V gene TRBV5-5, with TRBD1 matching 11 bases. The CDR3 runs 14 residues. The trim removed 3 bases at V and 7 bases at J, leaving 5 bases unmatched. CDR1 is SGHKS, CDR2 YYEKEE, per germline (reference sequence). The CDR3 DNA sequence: TGTGCCAGCAGCTACCGGGACAGGGGGTTTGGCTACACCTTC. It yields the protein CASSYRDRGFGYTF.

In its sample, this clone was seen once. The CDR3 loop is CASSLAGQGRLVQPQHF. The CDR3 DNA reads as TGTGCCAGCAGTTTGGCGGGACAGGGGAGGTTGGTTCAGCCCCAGCATTTT. V gene TRBV28 combines with J gene TRBJ1-5, with 10 bases fitting TRBD1. V was pared by 3 bases and J by 6 bases, with 11 bases of the junction left unmatched. This CDR3 contains 17 residues. CDR1 and CDR2 from the germline V gene are MDHEN and SYDVKM.

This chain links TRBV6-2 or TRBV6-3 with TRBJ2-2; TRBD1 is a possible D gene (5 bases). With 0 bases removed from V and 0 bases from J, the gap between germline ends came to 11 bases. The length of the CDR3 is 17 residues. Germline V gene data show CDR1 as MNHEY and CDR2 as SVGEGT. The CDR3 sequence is CASSYSKGSPNTGELFF. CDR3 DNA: TGTGCCAGCAGTTACTCGAAGGGGTCACCGAACACCGGGGAGCTGTTTTTT.

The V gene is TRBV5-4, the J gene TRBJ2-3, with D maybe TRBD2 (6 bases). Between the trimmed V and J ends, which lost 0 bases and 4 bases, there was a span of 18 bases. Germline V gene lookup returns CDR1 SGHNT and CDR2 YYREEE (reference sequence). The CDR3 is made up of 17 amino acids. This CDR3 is CASSLGSLRRGADTQYF. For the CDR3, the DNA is TGTGCCAGCAGCTTGGGGTCGTTGAGGAGGGGCGCAGATACGCAGTATTTT. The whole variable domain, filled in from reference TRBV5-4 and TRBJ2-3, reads ETGVTQSPTHLIKTRGQQVTLRCSSQSGHNTVSWYQQALGQGPQFIFQYYREEENGRGNFPPRFSGLQFPNYSSELNVNALELDDSALYLCASSLGSLRRGADTQYFGPGTRLTVL.

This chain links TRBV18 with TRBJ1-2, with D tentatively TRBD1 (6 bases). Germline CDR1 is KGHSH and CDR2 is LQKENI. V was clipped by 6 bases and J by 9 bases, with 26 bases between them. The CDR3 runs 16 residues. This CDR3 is CASSFGSGGDLRSYTF. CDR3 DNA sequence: TGTGCCAGCTCCTTCGGATCGGGGGGCGATCTCCGGAGCTACACCTTC.

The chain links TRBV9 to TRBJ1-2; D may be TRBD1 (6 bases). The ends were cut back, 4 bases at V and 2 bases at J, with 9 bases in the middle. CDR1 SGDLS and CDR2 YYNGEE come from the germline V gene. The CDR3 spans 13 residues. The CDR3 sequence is CASSYTGNYGYTF. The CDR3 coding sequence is TGTGCCAGCAGCTATACAGGGAACTATGGCTACACCTTC.

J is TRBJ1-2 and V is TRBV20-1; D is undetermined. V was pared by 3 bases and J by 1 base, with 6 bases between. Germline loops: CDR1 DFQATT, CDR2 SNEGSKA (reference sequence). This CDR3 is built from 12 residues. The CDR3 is CSASAFNYGYTF. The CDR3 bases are TGCAGTGCTAGTGCATTTAACTATGGCTACACCTTC.

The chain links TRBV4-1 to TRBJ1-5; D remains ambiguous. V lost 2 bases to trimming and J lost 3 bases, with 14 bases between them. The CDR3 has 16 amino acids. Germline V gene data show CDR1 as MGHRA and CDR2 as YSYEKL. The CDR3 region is CASSQSPTELNQPQHF. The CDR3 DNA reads TGCGCCAGCAGCCAATCTCCGACGGAGCTCAATCAGCCCCAGCATTTT.

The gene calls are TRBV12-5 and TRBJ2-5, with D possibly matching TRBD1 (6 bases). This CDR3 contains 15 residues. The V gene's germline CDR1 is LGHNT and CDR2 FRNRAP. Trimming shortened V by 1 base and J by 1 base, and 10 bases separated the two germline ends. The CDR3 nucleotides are TGTGCTAGTGGTTTGGGGGGGCCGGGCCAAGAGACCCAGTACTTC. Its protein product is CASGLGGPGQETQYF.

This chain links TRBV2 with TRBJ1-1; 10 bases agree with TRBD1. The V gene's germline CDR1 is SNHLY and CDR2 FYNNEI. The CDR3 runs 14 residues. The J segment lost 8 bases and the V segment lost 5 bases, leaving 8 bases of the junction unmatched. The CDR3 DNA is TGTGCCAGCAGTAGACAGGGGGCGGAGATGGAAGCTTTCTTT. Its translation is CASSRQGAEMEAFF.

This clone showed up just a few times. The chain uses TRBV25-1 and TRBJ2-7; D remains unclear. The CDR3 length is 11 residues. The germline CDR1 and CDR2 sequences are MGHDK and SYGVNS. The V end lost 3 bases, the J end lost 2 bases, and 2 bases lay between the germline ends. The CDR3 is CASSDTYEQYF. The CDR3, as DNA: TGTGCCAGCAGTGATACCTACGAGCAGTACTTC.

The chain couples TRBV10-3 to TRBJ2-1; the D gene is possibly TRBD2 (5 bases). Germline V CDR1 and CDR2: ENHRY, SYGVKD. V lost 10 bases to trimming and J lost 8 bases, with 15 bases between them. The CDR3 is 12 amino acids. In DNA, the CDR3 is TGTGCCAGCGGGTACCTTCGAGATGAGCAGTTCTTC. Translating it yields CASGYLRDEQFF.

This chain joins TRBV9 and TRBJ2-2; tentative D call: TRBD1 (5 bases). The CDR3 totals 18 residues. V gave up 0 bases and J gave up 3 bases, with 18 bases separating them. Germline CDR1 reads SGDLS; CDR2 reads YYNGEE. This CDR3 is CASSVVTQGWRDTGELFF. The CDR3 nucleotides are TGTGCCAGCAGCGTAGTAACCCAGGGATGGAGAGACACCGGGGAGCTGTTTTTT.

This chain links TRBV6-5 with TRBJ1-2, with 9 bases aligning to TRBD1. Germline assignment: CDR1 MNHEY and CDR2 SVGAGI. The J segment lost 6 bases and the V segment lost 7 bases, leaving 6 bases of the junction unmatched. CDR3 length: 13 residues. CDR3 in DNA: TGTGCCAGCATCATCCGGGACAGGGATGGCTACACCTTC. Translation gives CASIIRDRDGYTF.

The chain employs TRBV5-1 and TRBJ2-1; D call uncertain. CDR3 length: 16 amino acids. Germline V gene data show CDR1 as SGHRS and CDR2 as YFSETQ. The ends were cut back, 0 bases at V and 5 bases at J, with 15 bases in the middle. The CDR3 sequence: CASSLAGVRSHNEQFF. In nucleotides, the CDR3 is TGCGCCAGCAGCTTGGCCGGAGTTAGGAGTCACAATGAGCAGTTCTTC.

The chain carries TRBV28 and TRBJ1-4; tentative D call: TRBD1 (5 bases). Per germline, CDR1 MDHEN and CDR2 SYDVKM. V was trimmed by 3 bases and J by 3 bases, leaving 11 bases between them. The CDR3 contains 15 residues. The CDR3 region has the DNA TGTGCCAGCAGTTTTAGGGGCAGATCTAATGAAAAACTGTTTTTT. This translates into CASSFRGRSNEKLFF. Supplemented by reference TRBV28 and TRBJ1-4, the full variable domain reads DVKVTQSSRYLVKRTGEKVFLECVQDMDHENMFWYRQDPGLGLRLIYFSYDVKMKEKGDIPEGYSVSREKKERFSLILESASTNQTSMYLCASSFRGRSNEKLFFGSGTQLSVL.

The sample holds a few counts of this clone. CDR3 residues: CASSLTGTGTGYTF. In DNA, the CDR3 is TGCGCCAGCAGCTTGACTGGGACAGGCACCGGCTACACCTTC. This chain connects TRBV5-1 to TRBJ1-2, with 8 bases aligning to TRBD1. Per the germline V gene, CDR1 is SGHRS and CDR2 is YFSETQ. V was clipped by 1 base and J by 8 bases; unmatched bases: 7. The CDR3 loop spans 14 amino acids.

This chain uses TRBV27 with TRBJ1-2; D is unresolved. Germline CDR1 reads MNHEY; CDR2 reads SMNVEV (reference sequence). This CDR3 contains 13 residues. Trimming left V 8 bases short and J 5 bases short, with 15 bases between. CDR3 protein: CASSRGGVYGYTF. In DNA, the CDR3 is TGTGCCAGCTCACGGGGTGGGGTTTATGGCTACACCTTC.